The 30 T cell receptor beta chains reported below all come from one sample, sequenced in a study of metastatic and nonmetastatic thyroid tumors. Nobody among the patients had been given any treatment before thyroid surgery. TCRdb recomputed clones from the PCR reads via MiXCR. The table records 7,000 or so clones, about 43% of them present only once. Sequencing used tumor tissue. The receptors stem from a female donor with papillary thyroid cancer or a benign thyroid nodule (not recorded which). Some clones in this sample may be carry-over from other donors' samples.

This clone was counted once. A read error may produce the germline difference seen at one junction end. The rearrangement uses TRBV5-5 and TRBJ2-7; 8 bases line up with TRBD2. Germline-derived CDR1 and CDR2 are SGHKS and YYEKEE (reference sequence). This CDR3 contains 15 residues. DNA for the CDR3: TGCGCCAGCAGTTCAAGCGGGAGCGCCCTCTACGAGCAGTACTTC. This translates into CASSSSGSALYEQYF.

This clone is termed medium-sized. Other nucleotide sequences from this sample produce the same CDR3. J is TRBJ2-1 and V is TRBV27; D gene unclear. The germline CDR1 and CDR2 sequences are MNHEY and SMNVEV (reference sequence). The CDR3 contains 14 residues. Trimming removed 2 bases at V and 0 bases at J, with 5 bases between. CDR3 in amino acids: CASSLASSYNEQFF. DNA for the CDR3: TGTGCCAGCAGTTTAGCTAGCTCCTACAATGAGCAGTTCTTC.

This clone was seen more than once but under ten times. This may be a read error, as it is one base from a much larger clone. The chain recombines TRBV6-1 with TRBJ2-6; D call uncertain. This CDR3 has 15 residues. Germline V gene sequence: CDR1 MNHNS, CDR2 SASEGT. With 1 base removed from V and 3 bases from J, the gap between germline ends came to 7 bases. CDR3 DNA: TGTGCCAGCAGTGAAGGGCAGTATGGGGCCAACGTCCTGACTTTC. Protein: CASSEGQYGANVLTF.

In its sample, this clone was seen a few times. The V call is TRBV28, the J call TRBJ2-7; D call uncertain. The CDR3 has 12 amino acids. The germline gives CDR1 MDHEN, CDR2 SYDVKM. V gave up 4 bases and J gave up 2 bases, with 6 bases separating them. CDR3 amino acids: CASSSPPYEQYF. For the CDR3, the DNA is TGTGCCAGCAGTTCGCCTCCCTACGAGCAGTACTTC.

V gene TRBV6-5 combines with J gene TRBJ1-1; D is perhaps TRBD1 (5 bases). Trimming pared 6 bases from V and 1 base from J, leaving 12 bases between. Germline V CDR1 and CDR2: MNHEY, SVGAGI. This CDR3 is built from 14 residues. CDR3 DNA sequence: TGTGCCAGCAGATACGGACACACGAACACTGAAGCTTTCTTT. It yields the protein CASRYGHTNTEAFF.

This chain connects TRBV12-3 or TRBV12-4 to TRBJ2-7; possibly TRBD2 for D (5 bases). Between the trimmed V and J ends, which lost 5 bases and 3 bases, there was a span of 14 bases. The CDR3 loop spans 14 amino acids. The CDR3 sequence: CASSREGRSYEQYF. In nucleotides, the CDR3 is TGTGCCAGCAGTCGTGAGGGCCGTAGCTACGAGCAGTACTTC.

This clone was seen only once. The junction and the germline gene differ at one end; a read error may be behind it. The chain links TRBV9 to TRBJ2-1; TRBD2 is a possible D gene (6 bases). Germline loops: CDR1 SGDLS, CDR2 YYNGEE. CDR3 length equals 16 residues. The CDR3, as DNA: TGTGCCAGTAGCGCTCCTTTCGGGACTGTATCTTTCGAGCAGTTCTTC. This encodes CASSAPFGTVSFEQFF.

The rearrangement joins TRBV6-5 to TRBJ2-7; 8 bases agree with TRBD1. The CDR3 length is 13 residues. The germline gives CDR1 MNHEY, CDR2 SVGAGI. The V gene end was trimmed by 6 bases and the J gene end by 6 bases; junction bases not matched to a gene: 7. CDR3 sequence reads: CASRYVQGGEQYF. In nucleotides, the CDR3 is TGTGCCAGCAGATACGTACAGGGGGGCGAGCAGTACTTC.

The genes are TRBV18 and TRBJ2-7; D might be TRBD1 (6 bases). CDR3 length equals 14 residues. Trimming cost V 2 bases and J 5 bases, with 13 bases left between them. The germline V gene has CDR1 KGHSH and CDR2 LQKENI. CDR3 in DNA: TGTGCCAGCTCACCATCTTACAGGGAAGACGAGCAGTACTTC. Its protein product is CASSPSYREDEQYF.

This chain connects TRBV13 to TRBJ2-1, with TRBD1 matching 7 bases. Germline V gives CDR1 PRHDT, CDR2 FYEKMQ (reference sequence). The junction had 10 bases not matched to a gene; V was cut back by 5 bases and J by 9 bases. CDR3 length: 14 amino acids. DNA of the CDR3: TGTGCCAGCAGCCGGATTGAAGGGGGCCGTGAGCAGTTCTTC. Its translation is CASSRIEGGREQFF.

The chain employs TRBV14 and TRBJ1-6, with D possibly matching TRBD1 (6 bases). The CDR3 is made up of 15 amino acids. CDR1 and CDR2 (germline): SGHDN, FVKESK. Trimming left V 3 bases short and J 7 bases short, with 13 bases between. The CDR3 DNA reads as TGTGCCAGCAGCCAGTTGGACGGACAGAATTCACCCCTCCACTTT. It encodes CASSQLDGQNSPLHF.

This clone was counted only a few times. The rearrangement uses TRBV19 and TRBJ2-3, with a possible D match to TRBD2 (6 bases). This CDR3 comprises 14 residues. Per germline, CDR1 LNHDA and CDR2 SQIVND (reference sequence). Trimming stripped 3 bases from V and 4 bases from J, with 11 bases between. The CDR3, as DNA: TGTGCCAGTAGTATTGCAGAGCGGGCAGATACGCAGTATTTT. Its translation is CASSIAERADTQYF.

By share, this clone counts as medium-sized (0.01 to 0.1%). The rearrangement links TRBV4-2 to TRBJ1-3; D is undetermined. This CDR3 spans 16 amino acids. Trimming shortened V by 1 base and J by 0 bases, and 10 bases separated the two germline ends. Germline lookup yields CDR1 LGHNA and CDR2 YNFKEQ. CDR3 region: CASSQVASSSGNTIYF. The CDR3 region has the DNA TGTGCCAGCAGCCAAGTGGCCTCCTCCTCTGGAAACACCATATATTTT.

This clone has only one observation. The gene calls are TRBV9 and TRBJ2-1; possible D gene TRBD2, 5 bases. With 3 bases removed from V and 2 bases from J, the gap between germline ends came to 12 bases. CDR1 and CDR2 from the germline V gene are SGDLS and YYNGEE. CDR3 length: 15 residues. The CDR3 sequence: CASSETNGAYNEQFF. DNA for the CDR3: TGTGCCAGCAGCGAGACTAATGGGGCCTACAATGAGCAGTTCTTC.

The chain couples TRBV30 to TRBJ1-2; perhaps TRBD1 as D (5 bases). With 2 bases removed from V and 5 bases from J, the gap between germline ends came to 15 bases. This CDR3 contains 14 residues. Germline V gene sequence: CDR1 GTSNPN, CDR2 SVGIG (reference sequence). The CDR3 coding sequence is TGTGCCTGGAGTCCCCAGGGCGAGCCATATGGCTACACCTTC. This gives the protein CAWSPQGEPYGYTF.

V usage is TRBV18 and J usage is TRBJ2-7; the match to TRBD2 covers 7 bases. The CDR3 totals 15 residues. V gave up 1 base and J gave up 3 bases; unmatched junction bases: 6. Germline CDR1 and CDR2: KGHSH and LQKENI. The CDR3 loop reads CASSPRQGGRYEQYF. In DNA form, the CDR3 reads TGTGCCAGCTCACCACGGCAGGGAGGGCGCTACGAGCAGTACTTC.

Only one count was recorded for this clone. The gene calls are TRBV20-1 and TRBJ2-2; D is possibly TRBD1 or TRBD2 (5 bases each). Germline values: CDR1 DFQATT, CDR2 SNEGSKA (reference sequence). V was clipped by 0 bases and J by 5 bases, with 13 bases between them. This CDR3 has 15 residues. The CDR3 sequence: CSARDGGGLTGELFF. The CDR3 DNA reads TGCAGTGCTAGAGATGGGGGTGGGTTGACCGGGGAGCTGTTTTTT.

The count of this clone is one. The CDR3 sequence: CASSPPWGLAGTQETQYF. The CDR3 nucleotides read TGTGCCAGCAGCCCCCCCTGGGGTTTAGCGGGGACACAAGAGACCCAGTACTTC. V gene TRBV6-1 combines with J gene TRBJ2-5, with 8 bases fitting TRBD2. The CDR3 extends over 18 amino acids. The germline V gene encodes CDR1 MNHNS and CDR2 SASEGT. V gave up 6 bases and J gave up 2 bases; unmatched junction bases: 17.

The rearrangement links TRBV28 to TRBJ2-4; 14 nucleotides match TRBD2. Germline V CDR1 and CDR2: MDHEN, SYDVKM. V lost 4 bases to trimming and J lost 6 bases; unmatched junction nucleotides: 5. This CDR3 comprises 16 residues. The CDR3 here is CASSSGGLAGGNIQYF. The CDR3 DNA sequence: TGTGCCAGCAGTTCGGGAGGACTAGCGGGAGGAAACATTCAGTACTTC.

Only one count was recorded for this clone. Other DNA sequences in the sample encode the same CDR3. This chain links TRBV20-1 with TRBJ2-3; TRBD2 matches at 9 bases. The CDR3 is 12 amino acids. The J segment lost 6 bases and the V segment lost 5 bases, leaving 3 bases of the junction unmatched. Germline assignment: CDR1 DFQATT and CDR2 SNEGSKA (reference sequence). CDR3 sequence: CSASGLADTQYF. CDR3 DNA: TGCAGTGCTTCTGGACTAGCGGATACGCAGTATTTT.

The chain carries TRBV6-4 and TRBJ2-2; TRBD2 matches at 11 bases. V lost 6 bases to trimming and J lost 3 bases; unmatched junction nucleotides: 3. CDR1 is MRHNA and CDR2 is SNTAGT in the germline V gene. CDR3 length: 15 residues. The CDR3 loop reads CASSVTSGDTGELFF. The CDR3 coding sequence is TGTGCCAGCAGCGTGACTAGCGGGGACACCGGGGAGCTGTTTTTT.

This clone came up once. The rearrangement joins TRBV10-1 to TRBJ2-3, with 9 positions matching TRBD1. The CDR3 totals 19 residues. V was pared by 3 bases and J by 2 bases, with 15 bases of the junction left unmatched. The germline V gene encodes CDR1 WNHNN and CDR2 SYGVQD (reference sequence). CDR3 sequence reads: CASSDIPGWGTGNTDTQYF. As DNA, the CDR3 is TGCGCCAGCAGTGATATTCCGGGATGGGGGACAGGGAACACAGATACGCAGTATTTT.

The table lists this clone with a few counts. This chain uses TRBV4-1 with TRBJ2-1; 8 nucleotides match TRBD2. V lost 0 bases, J lost 2 bases, and 6 bases stayed unmatched. The CDR3 is 17 residues long. Germline CDR1 is MGHRA and CDR2 is YSYEKL. The CDR3 spells CASSQDLTSGTYNEQFF. The CDR3 region has the DNA TGCGCCAGCAGCCAAGATCTAACTAGCGGCACCTACAATGAGCAGTTCTTC.

This clone is large. This chain joins TRBV2 and TRBJ2-7; perhaps D is TRBD1 or TRBD2 (5 bases each). V gave up 5 bases and J gave up 0 bases, with 14 bases separating them. This CDR3 is built from 15 residues. The germline gives CDR1 SNHLY, CDR2 FYNNEI. CDR3 residues: CASSKTTGGSYEQYF. The CDR3, as DNA: TGTGCCAGCAGTAAGACTACTGGGGGCTCCTACGAGCAGTACTTC.

This rearrangement joins TRBV5-5 to TRBJ2-5; TRBD1 agrees at 10 bases. The germline V gene has CDR1 SGHKS and CDR2 YYEKEE (reference sequence). J lost 5 bases, V lost 6 bases, and 10 bases had no gene match. There are 15 residues in the CDR3. The CDR3 spells CASIRDRGAGETQYF. The CDR3 bases are TGTGCCAGCATCCGGGACAGGGGTGCGGGGGAGACCCAGTACTTC.

The V call is TRBV19, the J call TRBJ1-2, with 7 bases lining up with TRBD1. With 4 bases clipped from V and 2 bases from J, the junction kept 10 bases outside the gene matches. Germline V lookup: CDR1 LNHDA, CDR2 SQIVND (reference sequence). This CDR3 has 16 residues. CDR3 in DNA: TGTGCCAGTAGTAGGGGAAGCGCAGGGGGAAACTATGGCTACACCTTC. This gives the protein CASSRGSAGGNYGYTF.

This clone came up a few times. The chain has TRBV28 and TRBJ1-4, with 8 positions matching TRBD1. V shed 7 bases and J 10 bases; nucleotides not matched to a gene: 17. Germline CDR1 MDHEN, CDR2 SYDVKM. This CDR3 spans 16 amino acids. The CDR3 bases are TGTGCCAGCAACGGACAGGGAGGAGGTAGGACTGGAAAACTGTTTTTT. Translation: CASNGQGGGRTGKLFF.

The CDR3 loop reads CASSLGWREQVDTQYF. For the CDR3, the DNA is TGTGCCAGCAGCTTGGGGTGGCGGGAGCAGGTAGATACGCAGTATTTT. This rearrangement joins TRBV11-2 to TRBJ2-3, with 7 nucleotides matching TRBD2. Trimming at V came to 3 bases and at J to 5 bases, leaving 11 bases not matched to a gene. CDR1 is SGHAT and CDR2 is FQNNGV in the germline V gene. The CDR3 loop spans 16 amino acids.

The chain joins TRBV10-3 to TRBJ2-3; no clear D gene. Germline CDR1 is ENHRY and CDR2 is SYGVKD. The CDR3 is 11 amino acids. Trimming took off 2 bases at V and 6 bases at J, with 3 bases between the two ends. The CDR3: CAISERDTQYF. CDR3 DNA sequence: TGTGCCATCAGTGAGAGGGATACGCAGTATTTT.

The chain recombines TRBV11-3 with TRBJ1-2, with 9 bases lining up with TRBD1. This CDR3 region has 16 residues. Germline V lookup: CDR1 SGHNT, CDR2 YENEEA. The ends lost 5 bases at V and 0 bases at J; junction bases unmatched: 7. This CDR3 is CASSRGGQGTNYGYTF. The DNA of the CDR3 is TGTGCCAGCAGCCGGGGCGGACAGGGGACTAACTATGGCTACACCTTC. Full variable domain (rest looked up from reference TRBV11-3 and TRBJ1-2): EAGVVQSPRYKIIEKKQPVAFWCNPISGHNTLYWYLQNLGQGPELLIRYENEEAVDDSQLPKDRFSAERLKGVDSTLKIQPAELGDSAVYLCASSRGGQGTNYGYTFGSGTRLTVV.